Sequencing of this T cell receptor beta chain was carried out in a study of regulatory T cells in long-lasting Graves disease. Study as a whole: Newly diagnosed Graves' patients had under 3 months of antithyroid drugs.

CDR1 MGHDK and CDR2 SYGVNS come from the germline V gene. Trimming removed 4 bases from V and 0 bases from J, with 7 bases in between. CDR3 length: 14 residues. Stated time point: newly diagnosed GD, antithyroid drugs for less than 3 months. Scientists built the TCR library using RNA that was extracted from PBMCs. From each patient, around 8.7 milliliters of peripheral blood was drawn and collected into an EDTA anticoagulant tube. Investigators prepared the TCR beta libraries by applying iRepertoire HTBI primers and Arm-PCR of CDR3 regions. MiXCR was run by TCRdb on the multiplex PCR reads, yielding one entry per CDR3 protein. This table has about 440,000 distinct CDR3 sequences, over 15% appearing once. This clonotype has a handful of counts. This sample was also put to use in a study of T cells in Graves' hyperthyroidism and ophthalmopathy. That work states: Blood held most thyroid clonotypes expanded above 0.001 frequency.

The V call is TRBV25-1, the J call TRBJ1-5; no clear D. Source: peripheral blood mononuclear cells (PBMCs), taken at new diagnosis, from a patient treated with antithyroid drugs. The TCR comes from a young woman with Graves disease. CDR3: CASSGQYSNQPQHF. Here the CDR3 DNA reads TGTGCCAGCAGTGGTCAGTATAGCAATCAGCCCCAGCATTTT.